Each of the 32 T cell receptor beta chains below was sequenced from the same sample in a study of T cells after yellow fever vaccination (dated by TCRdb to the late 2010s). This specimen's treatment or condition label, per the study, means: live attenuated yellow fever vaccine strain. The library relied on 5' RACE. Sequencing instrument: Illumina HiSeq 2500. The public sequencing data were trimmed at Q25 with fastp and processed into clonotypes with MiXCR by TCRdb, which kept only in-frame beta chains. Entries are consolidated by CDR3 protein sequence, retaining the most common genes and DNA. This sample is represented by some 550,000 distinct CDR3 sequences; 19% of them were singletons. The ten largest clones capture 13% to 15% of the sample. Sequencing was performed on PBMCs, taken 15 days after the yellow fever booster vaccination. The source is a man aged 25-45 years who received the YFV17D yellow fever vaccine.

This clonotype was detected only a few times. The chain uses TRBV7-3 and TRBJ2-3; 7 nucleotides agree with TRBD2. The CDR3 sequence is 15 residues long. V was clipped by 1 base and J by 4 bases; unmatched bases: 5. Germline V gene data show CDR1 as SGHTA and CDR2 as FQGTGA. The CDR3 here is CASSLSQRDADTQYF. CDR3 sequence (DNA): TGTGCCAGCAGCTTAAGTCAGCGGGATGCAGATACGCAGTATTTT.

This clonotype was observed a handful of times. The chain combines TRBV9 with TRBJ1-1; 10 bases line up with TRBD1. CDR3 length: 16 amino acids. Per germline, CDR1 SGDLS and CDR2 YYNGEE. The trim removed 2 bases at V and 1 base at J, leaving 5 bases unmatched. CDR3 region: CASSVDGTGANTEAFF. The DNA of the CDR3 is TGTGCCAGCAGCGTCGACGGGACAGGGGCGAACACTGAAGCTTTCTTT.

This clonotype was seen more than once but under ten times. The V gene is TRBV5-1, the J gene TRBJ2-1, with TRBD2 matching 9 bases. The CDR3 runs to 16 residues. Losses at the gene ends were 0 bases for V and 6 bases for J; bases not matched to a gene: 7. The germline gives CDR1 SGHRS, CDR2 YFSETQ. CDR3 residues: CASSLECGRACNEQFF. Written as DNA, the CDR3 is TGCGCCAGCAGCTTGGAATGCGGGAGGGCCTGCAATGAGCAGTTCTTC.

This clonotype has only a few counts. The junction differs from germline at one of its ends, possibly a read error. The genes are TRBV18 and TRBJ1-5; possibly TRBD1 for D (6 bases). Germline values: CDR1 KGHSH, CDR2 LQKENI. This CDR3 region has 14 residues. The CDR3 protein is CASTPTTGNQPQHF. The DNA for the CDR3 is TGTGCCAGCACACCTACGACAGGAAATCAGCCCCAGCATTTT.

The chain employs TRBV12-3 or TRBV12-4 and TRBJ2-2, with a tentative D call TRBD2 (7 bases). The V gene lost 5 bases and the J gene lost 5 bases, with 15 bases spanning the gap. This CDR3 contains 15 residues. Here the CDR3 reads CASSTRGGGTGELFF. As DNA, the CDR3 is TGTGCCAGCAGTACCCGGGGAGGGGGGACCGGGGAGCTGTTTTTT.

This clonotype was found a few times. This chain connects TRBV20-1 to TRBJ1-4; D is ambiguous. The V gene's germline CDR1 is DFQATT and CDR2 SNEGSKA (reference sequence). V lost 6 bases to trimming and J lost 2 bases, with 13 bases between them. The CDR3 sequence is 14 residues long. In DNA, the CDR3 is TGCAGTGCACAGATGGGGAGCACTAATGAAAAACTGTTTTTT. Protein product: CSAQMGSTNEKLFF.

This clonotype has a single count. The chain links TRBV20-1 to TRBJ1-6; D is uncertain. V dropped 6 bases and J dropped 9 bases, with 12 bases sitting between them. The CDR3 sequence is 12 residues long. The germline CDR1 and CDR2 sequences are DFQATT and SNEGSKA (reference sequence). DNA for the CDR3: TGCAGTGCCGGCGGCCGAACTTCACCCCTCCACTTT. The encoded protein is CSAGGRTSPLHF.

The J gene is TRBJ2-7, the V gene TRBV20-1; the D gene could be TRBD1 or TRBD2 (5 bases each). V lost 4 bases to trimming and J lost 0 bases, with 16 bases between them. The CDR3 contains 15 residues. CDR1 is DFQATT and CDR2 is SNEGSKA in the germline V gene (reference sequence). CDR3 in amino acids: CSATHGTAGSYEQYF. The DNA of the CDR3 is TGCAGTGCTACACACGGGACGGCGGGCTCCTACGAGCAGTACTTC.

This clonotype was recorded a few times. The chain has TRBV7-2 and TRBJ2-5; 8 nucleotides line up with TRBD2. The CDR3 is 14 residues long. In germline, CDR1 is SGHTA, CDR2 FQGNSA. The trim removed 5 bases at V and 0 bases at J, leaving 2 bases unmatched. This CDR3 is CASSRGGNQETQYF. CDR3 DNA sequence: TGTGCCAGCAGCCGCGGGGGGAACCAAGAGACCCAGTACTTC.

This clonotype was found a few times. V usage is TRBV7-8 and J usage is TRBJ1-6, with D unresolved. Trimming removed 5 bases at V and 7 bases at J, with 12 bases between. Germline CDR1 reads SGHVS; CDR2 reads FQNEAQ. CDR3 length: 14 amino acids. CDR3: CASSRGGLNSPLHF. The CDR3 coding sequence is TGTGCCAGCAGCCGTGGCGGCCTAAATTCACCCCTCCACTTT.

V and J are TRBV7-9 and TRBJ2-7; perhaps D is TRBD1 or TRBD2 (5 bases each). The CDR3 is made up of 14 amino acids. Trimming left V 2 bases short and J 3 bases short, with 11 bases between. The V gene's germline CDR1 is SEHNR and CDR2 FQNEAQ (reference sequence). CDR3 nucleotides: TGTGCCAGCAGCTTACCGGGACGGTTCTACGAGCAGTACTTC. It specifies CASSLPGRFYEQYF.

The chain combines TRBV9 with TRBJ2-1, with D perhaps matching TRBD2 (6 bases). Germline CDR1 SGDLS, CDR2 YYNGEE. V lost 4 bases, J lost 5 bases, and 19 bases lay in between. This CDR3 is built from 16 residues. The CDR3 sequence: CASSPRVAVGDNEQFF. CDR3 sequence (DNA): TGTGCCAGCAGCCCCCGTGTAGCGGTAGGGGACAATGAGCAGTTCTTC.

This chain connects TRBV10-3 to TRBJ2-5, with 7 nucleotides matching TRBD1. CDR3 length: 15 residues. Germline V gene sequence: CDR1 ENHRY, CDR2 SYGVKD. Germline trimming cut 4 bases from V and 3 bases from J; bases unmatched to any gene: 8. The chain's CDR3 is CAISGTRTGEETQYF. CDR3 bases: TGTGCCATCAGTGGGACCAGGACAGGAGAAGAGACCCAGTACTTC.

This chain joins TRBV7-6 and TRBJ2-3; a weak D match, TRBD2 (6 bases). The CDR3 covers 16 residues. Germline V gives CDR1 SGHVS, CDR2 FNYEAQ. Trimming cost V 2 bases and J 1 base, with 13 bases left between them. DNA of the CDR3: TGTGCCAGCAGCTTAAGGGACTTTGTGGGCACAGATACGCAGTATTTT. It specifies CASSLRDFVGTDTQYF.

This clonotype came up once. The chain couples TRBV6-2 or TRBV6-3 to TRBJ2-2; TRBD2 agrees at 10 bases. This CDR3 contains 19 residues. The V gene end was trimmed by 0 bases and the J gene end by 6 bases; junction bases not matched to a gene: 13. Germline CDR1 is MNHEY and CDR2 is SVGEGT. As DNA, the CDR3 is TGTGCCAGCAGTTACTCGAAGTCCAGCGGGAGGGTATCGGCCGGGGAGCTGTTTTTT. This gives the protein CASSYSKSSGRVSAGELFF.

The V and J genes are TRBV7-2 and TRBJ2-5; TRBD1 matches at 7 bases. The CDR3 is made up of 14 amino acids. CDR1 is SGHTA, CDR2 FQGNSA, per germline. J gave up 5 bases and V 4 bases, and 7 bases lay outside the gene matches. The CDR3 region has the DNA TGTGCCAGCAGCTCACGTAGACAGGGCGAGACCCAGTACTTC. It specifies CASSSRRQGETQYF.

This clonotype came up a few times. V gene TRBV25-1 combines with J gene TRBJ2-3, with TRBD1 matching over 9 bases. The CDR3 loop spans 15 amino acids. From germline, CDR1 is MGHDK and CDR2 SYGVNS. V dropped 8 bases and J dropped 2; count of bases not matched to a gene: 8. The CDR3, as DNA: TGTGCCAGCTCGCCGGGACAGGGACACACAGATACGCAGTATTTT. Amino acid sequence: CASSPGQGHTDTQYF.

This clonotype has more than one count but fewer than ten. The CDR3 sequence is CASSLSSGRGNEQFF. In DNA form, the CDR3 reads TGTGCCAGCAGTTTATCTAGCGGGAGGGGCAATGAGCAGTTCTTC. The genes are TRBV28 and TRBJ2-1, with 12 positions matching TRBD2. The CDR3 consists of 15 residues. Germline lookup yields CDR1 MDHEN and CDR2 SYDVKM. The V gene end was trimmed by 1 base and the J gene end by 6 bases; junction bases not matched to a gene: 1. Filled out from reference TRBV28 and TRBJ2-1, the complete variable domain reads DVKVTQSSRYLVKRTGEKVFLECVQDMDHENMFWYRQDPGLGLRLIYFSYDVKMKEKGDIPEGYSVSREKKERFSLILESASTNQTSMYLCASSLSSGRGNEQFFGPGTRLTVL.

This clonotype came up a few times. The V and J genes are TRBV28 and TRBJ2-1; no clear D. CDR3 length: 12 amino acids. V lost 2 bases to trimming and J lost 12 bases, with 11 bases between them. The V gene's germline CDR1 is MDHEN and CDR2 SYDVKM. As DNA, the CDR3 is TGTGCCAGCAGTTTAATCAGCGAGGTGCAGTTCTTC. This gives the protein CASSLISEVQFF.

The chain carries TRBV20-1 and TRBJ2-7, with no clear D. Germline V CDR1 and CDR2: DFQATT, SNEGSKA (reference sequence). V gave up 6 bases and J gave up 0 bases, with 15 bases separating them. CDR3 length: 14 residues. The CDR3 nucleotides are TGCAGTGCCGCCGGGCCGGTGGGCTCCTACGAGCAGTACTTC. As protein: CSAAGPVGSYEQYF.

The genes are TRBV24-1 and TRBJ2-5; a weak D match, TRBD1 (6 bases). The CDR3 is made up of 15 amino acids. Per germline, CDR1 KGHDR and CDR2 SFDVKD. Trimming cost V 6 bases and J 0 bases, with 13 bases left between them. CDR3 region: CATSQQGAHQETQYF. In DNA form, the CDR3 reads TGTGCCACCAGTCAACAGGGAGCCCACCAAGAGACCCAGTACTTC.

This clonotype has at least ten counts. The rearrangement uses TRBV25-1 and TRBJ2-1, with 12 bases lining up with TRBD2. CDR3 length equals 17 residues. After removal of 6 bases from V and 5 bases from J, the junction contained 11 bases not matched to a gene. CDR1 and CDR2 from the germline V gene are MGHDK and SYGVNS. The DNA of the CDR3 is TGTGCCAGCAGCGACCTGGGCCGGACTAGCGGGGACAATGAGCAGTTCTTC. Its translation is CASSDLGRTSGDNEQFF.

This clonotype was seen a few times. The chain employs TRBV7-2 and TRBJ2-4; a weak D match, TRBD1 (5 bases). V lost 7 bases to trimming and J lost 3 bases, with 10 bases between them. The CDR3 is made up of 13 amino acids. Germline lookup yields CDR1 SGHTA and CDR2 FQGNSA. In DNA, the CDR3 is TGTGCCAGCAAGAAAGACAGCAAAAACATTCAGTACTTC. Its protein product is CASKKDSKNIQYF.

This clonotype came up a few times. V usage is TRBV6-4 and J usage is TRBJ2-1; 8 nucleotides align to TRBD2. CDR3 length: 16 residues. Looked up from germline, CDR1 is MRHNA and CDR2 is SNTAGT. V dropped 4 bases and J dropped 0; count of bases not matched to a gene: 5. The CDR3, as DNA: TGTGCCAGCAGTGGACTAGCGAGCAGCTCCTACAATGAGCAGTTCTTC. This encodes CASSGLASSSYNEQFF.

This clonotype occurred a few times. The V and J genes are TRBV7-2 and TRBJ2-1; D is unclear. This CDR3 is built from 11 residues. Germline CDR1 SGHTA, CDR2 FQGNSA. The ends were cut back, 7 bases at V and 4 bases at J, with 5 bases in the middle. The CDR3 nucleotides read TGTGCCAGCAAGGAGTACAATGAGCAGTTCTTC. This sequence encodes CASKEYNEQFF. The whole variable domain, filled in from reference TRBV7-2 and TRBJ2-1, reads GAGVSQSPSNKVTEKGKDVELRCDPISGHTALYWYRQSLGQGLEFLIYFQGNSAPDKSGLPSDRFSAERTGGSVSTLTIQRTQQEDSAVYLCASKEYNEQFFGPGTRLTVL.

This clonotype showed up just a few times. The rearrangement links TRBV20-1 to TRBJ2-7; D is unclear. Looked up from germline, CDR1 is DFQATT and CDR2 is SNEGSKA (reference sequence). The CDR3 contains 13 residues. The ends were cut back, 5 bases at V and 2 bases at J, with 13 bases in the middle. CDR3 sequence reads: CSASDSGPYEQYF. The CDR3 nucleotides read TGCAGTGCTTCGGATTCTGGGCCCTACGAGCAGTACTTC.

This clonotype was seen only a few times. The chain carries TRBV27 and TRBJ2-7; the D gene is possibly TRBD1 (6 bases). The CDR3 runs 14 residues. V was cut by 5 bases and J by 3 bases, with 14 bases left in between. The V gene's germline CDR1 is MNHEY and CDR2 SMNVEV (reference sequence). The CDR3 region has the DNA TGTGCCAGCAGTGCCGGGACCAGGGGCTACGAGCAGTACTTC. Translated: CASSAGTRGYEQYF.

This clonotype was observed a handful of times. The chain carries TRBV28 and TRBJ1-5; a weak D match, TRBD1 (5 bases). The germline gives CDR1 MDHEN, CDR2 SYDVKM. The CDR3 is made up of 14 amino acids. V was cut by 4 bases and J by 7 bases, with 14 bases left in between. The CDR3, as DNA: TGTGCCAGCAGTTCCCGGGGGATCGGGCAGCCCCAGCATTTT. It encodes CASSSRGIGQPQHF.

The V call is TRBV7-9, the J call TRBJ1-2, with D maybe TRBD1 (6 bases). This CDR3 has 15 residues. From germline, CDR1 is SEHNR and CDR2 FQNEAQ (reference sequence). V lost 1 base and J lost 4, with 13 bases in between. As DNA, the CDR3 is TGTGCCAGCAGCTTAGAGCTCGTCAGGGGCTATGGCTACACCTTC. Encoded protein: CASSLELVRGYGYTF.

The chain has TRBV28 and TRBJ1-4; the D is unclear. CDR3 length: 14 amino acids. Looked up from germline, CDR1 is MDHEN and CDR2 is SYDVKM. Trimming shortened V by 8 bases and J by 7 bases, and 17 bases separated the two germline ends. CDR3 nucleotides: TGTGCCAGCGGCGACGTGGGGTCCATTGAAAAACTGTTTTTT. Protein sequence: CASGDVGSIEKLFF.

This clonotype was recorded a few times. The chain joins TRBV20-1 to TRBJ1-1; D unresolved. V shed 6 bases and J shed 4 bases, with 9 bases lying between them. The germline CDR1 and CDR2 sequences are DFQATT and SNEGSKA (reference sequence). The CDR3 is 11 residues long. The CDR3 sequence is CSAMRVTEAFF. The CDR3 DNA reads TGCAGTGCGATGAGGGTCACTGAAGCTTTCTTT.

This clonotype was counted a few times. This chain's CDR3 is CASSLVRGRSYNEQFF. The CDR3 DNA sequence: TGTGCCAGCAGTTTAGTGCGCGGGAGATCGTACAATGAGCAGTTCTTC. The chain carries TRBV12-3 or TRBV12-4 and TRBJ2-1; 7 bases line up with TRBD2. The CDR3 contains 16 residues. V was clipped by 1 base and J by 4 bases; unmatched bases: 7.